This record covers a single TCR beta chain. The clone's antigen remains unknown. The sample holds no much larger clone one base away, and base qualities are not on file. The record originates from a study of T cells in narcolepsy (dated by TCRdb to the late 2010s). In the study overall: Healthy control donors were enrolled in the study alongside patients who had narcolepsy type 1 or type 2 (NT1, NT2). To look for autoreactive T cells in narcolepsy patients that target self-antigens of hypocretin neurons (hypocretin, TRIB2), the study used TCR Vbeta sequencing to follow clonotypes in blood and CSF.

CDR1 MNHEY and CDR2 SVGAGI are derived from the germline V gene. The V end loses 6 bases and the J end loses 0 bases, and a stretch of 7 bases separates them. The CDR3 numbers 13 residues from cysteine through phenylalanine. CDR3 DNA only is kept here, 39 bases in frame from base 1. Libraries came from the immunoSEQ multiplex PCR assay. TCRdb's version of the immuneACCESS table is confined to in-frame rearrangements and falls short of the full clone set. An unresolved V gene accounts for under half of the shortfall where checked; the remainder is of unknown origin. The sample profile shows around 34,000 clones; roughly 79% of them were found once. The top ten clonotypes cover approximately 3.6% of the sample. For TCR Vbeta sequencing, memory CD4+ T cells were sorted ex vivo from the peripheral blood of both healthy controls and narcolepsy patients. Study-wide findings and limitations: Certain blood memory CD4+ repertoires from patients and controls had no sequences that matched autoreactive T cell clones. Numbers of sequenced blood memory CD4+ clonotypes were comparable, with averages of about 39,494 in patients and 30,000 to 35,000 in controls. Autoreactive clonotypes were reported to be detected serially in the blood of the same patients and of different patients, but not in the blood of healthy controls. HCRT-specific and TRIB2-specific autoreactive clonotypes were highlighted in plots that compared CD4+ T cell clonotypes in CSF versus blood from the same patient.

In this chain, TRBV6-5 is recombined with TRBJ2-3; the D gene cannot be resolved reliably. The TCR originated in a human donor in good health. Specimen: memory (CD45RA-) CD4+ T cells from blood. What this sample's cell subset or site label stands for: memory T cells sorted ex vivo from peripheral blood. The CDR3 protein is CASREISTDTQYF. The bases are TGTGCCAGCAGAGAAATAAGCACAGATACGCAGTATTTT.